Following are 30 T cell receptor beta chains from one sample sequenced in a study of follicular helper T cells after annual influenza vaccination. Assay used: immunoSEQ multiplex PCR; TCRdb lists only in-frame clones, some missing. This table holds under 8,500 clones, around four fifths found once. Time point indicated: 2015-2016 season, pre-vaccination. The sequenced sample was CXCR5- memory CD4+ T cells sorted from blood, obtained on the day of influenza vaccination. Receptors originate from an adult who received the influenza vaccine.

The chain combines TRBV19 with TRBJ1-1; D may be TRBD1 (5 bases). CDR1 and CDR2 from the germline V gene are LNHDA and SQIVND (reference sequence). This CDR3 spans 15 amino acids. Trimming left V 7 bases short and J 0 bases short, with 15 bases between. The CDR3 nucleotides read TGTGCCAGTATACGGTCGGCAGGGATGAACACTGAAGCTTTCTTT. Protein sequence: CASIRSAGMNTEAFF.

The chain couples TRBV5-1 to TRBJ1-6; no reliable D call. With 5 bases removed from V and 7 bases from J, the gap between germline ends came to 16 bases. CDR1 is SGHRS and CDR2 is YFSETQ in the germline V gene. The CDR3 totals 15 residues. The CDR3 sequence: CASREGTTENSPLHF. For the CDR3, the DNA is TGCGCCAGCAGGGAAGGCACCACTGAGAATTCACCCCTCCACTTT.

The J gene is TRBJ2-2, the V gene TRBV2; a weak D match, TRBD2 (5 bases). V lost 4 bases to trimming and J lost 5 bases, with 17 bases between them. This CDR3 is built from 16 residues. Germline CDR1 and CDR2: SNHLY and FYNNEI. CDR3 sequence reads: CASSVEPADFTGELFF. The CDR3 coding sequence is TGTGCCAGCAGTGTAGAACCAGCGGACTTTACCGGGGAGCTGTTTTTT.

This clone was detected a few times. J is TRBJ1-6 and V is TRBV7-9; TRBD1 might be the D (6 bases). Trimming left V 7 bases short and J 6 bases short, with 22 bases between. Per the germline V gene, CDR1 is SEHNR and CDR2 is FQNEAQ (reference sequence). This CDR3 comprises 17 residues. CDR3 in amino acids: CASTRGGGSPGNSPLHF. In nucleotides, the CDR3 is TGTGCCAGCACCCGAGGGGGGGGATCTCCGGGTAATTCACCCCTCCACTTT.

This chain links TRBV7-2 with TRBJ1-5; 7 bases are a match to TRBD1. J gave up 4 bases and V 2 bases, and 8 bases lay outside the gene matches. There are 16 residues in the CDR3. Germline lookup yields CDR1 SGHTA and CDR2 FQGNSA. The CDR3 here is CASSLRSLDRNQPQHF. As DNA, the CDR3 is TGTGCCAGCAGCTTACGCTCCCTGGACAGGAATCAGCCCCAGCATTTT.

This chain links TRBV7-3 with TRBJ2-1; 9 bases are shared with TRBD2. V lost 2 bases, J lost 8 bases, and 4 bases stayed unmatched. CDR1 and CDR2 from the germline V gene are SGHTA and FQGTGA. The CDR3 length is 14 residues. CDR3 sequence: CASSLAGGPDEQFF. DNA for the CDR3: TGTGCCAGCAGCTTAGCGGGGGGGCCCGATGAGCAGTTCTTC.

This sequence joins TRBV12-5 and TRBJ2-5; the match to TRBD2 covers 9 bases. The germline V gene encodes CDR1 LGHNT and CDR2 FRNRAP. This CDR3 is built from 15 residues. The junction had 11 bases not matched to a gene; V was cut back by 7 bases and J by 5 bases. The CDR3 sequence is CASALTSSGVETQYF. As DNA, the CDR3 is TGTGCTAGTGCCCTAACTTCTAGCGGGGTTGAGACCCAGTACTTC.

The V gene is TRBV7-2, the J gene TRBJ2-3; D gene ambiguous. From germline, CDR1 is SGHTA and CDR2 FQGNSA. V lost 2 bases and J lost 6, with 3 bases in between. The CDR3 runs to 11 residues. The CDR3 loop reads CASSLRDTQYF. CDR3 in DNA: TGTGCCAGCAGCTTAAGGGATACGCAGTATTTT.

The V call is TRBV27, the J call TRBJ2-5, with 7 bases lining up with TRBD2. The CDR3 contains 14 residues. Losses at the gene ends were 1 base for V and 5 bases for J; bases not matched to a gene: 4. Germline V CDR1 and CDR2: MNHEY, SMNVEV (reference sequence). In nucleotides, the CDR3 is TGTGCCAGCAGTTTATGGGAGGGCGGGGAGACCCAGTACTTC. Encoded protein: CASSLWEGGETQYF.

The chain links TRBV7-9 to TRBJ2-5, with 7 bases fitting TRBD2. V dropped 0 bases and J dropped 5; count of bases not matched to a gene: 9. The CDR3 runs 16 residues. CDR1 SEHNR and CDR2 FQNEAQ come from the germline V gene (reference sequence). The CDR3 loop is CASSLATGLVAETQYF. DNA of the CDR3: TGTGCCAGCAGCTTAGCCACCGGACTAGTTGCCGAGACCCAGTACTTC. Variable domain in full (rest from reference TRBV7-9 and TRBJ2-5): DTGVSQNPRHKITKRGQNVTFRCDPISEHNRLYWYRQTLGQGPEFLTYFQNEAQLEKSRLLSDRFSAERPKGSFSTLEIQRTEQGDSAMYLCASSLATGLVAETQYFGPGTRLLVL.

The CDR3 protein is CASSEVVRSYEQYF. The CDR3 DNA reads as TGTGCCAGCAGTGAAGTAGTAAGATCCTACGAGCAGTACTTC. The gene calls are TRBV6-5 and TRBJ2-7; no reliable D call. CDR1 and CDR2 (germline): MNHEY, SVGAGI. CDR3 length: 14 residues. Trimming removed 5 bases from V and 1 base from J, with 12 bases in between.

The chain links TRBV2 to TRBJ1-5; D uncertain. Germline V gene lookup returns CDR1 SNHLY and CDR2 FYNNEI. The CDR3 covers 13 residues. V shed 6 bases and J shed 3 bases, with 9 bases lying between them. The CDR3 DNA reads TGTGCCAGCAGGGAACAGTTCAATCAGCCCCAGCATTTT. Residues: CASREQFNQPQHF. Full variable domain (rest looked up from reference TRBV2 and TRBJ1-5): EPEVTQTPSHQVTQMGQEVILRCVPISNHLYFYWYRQILGQKVEFLVSFYNNEISEKSEIFDDQFSVERPDGSNFTLKIRSTKLEDSAMYFCASREQFNQPQHFGDGTRLSIL.

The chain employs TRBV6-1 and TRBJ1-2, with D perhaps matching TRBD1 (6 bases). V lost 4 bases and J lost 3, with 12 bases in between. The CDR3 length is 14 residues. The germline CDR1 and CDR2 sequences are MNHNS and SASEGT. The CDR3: CASSVRGQDYGYTF. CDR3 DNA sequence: TGTGCCAGCAGTGTGCGGGGGCAAGACTATGGCTACACCTTC.

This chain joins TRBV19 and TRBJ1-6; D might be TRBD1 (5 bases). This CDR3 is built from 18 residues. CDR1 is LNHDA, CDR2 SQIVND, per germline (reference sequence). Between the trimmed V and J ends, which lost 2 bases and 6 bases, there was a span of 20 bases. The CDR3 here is CASSINPPGGPGNSPLHF. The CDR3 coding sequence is TGTGCCAGTAGTATAAACCCCCCCGGGGGTCCCGGTAATTCACCCCTCCACTTT.

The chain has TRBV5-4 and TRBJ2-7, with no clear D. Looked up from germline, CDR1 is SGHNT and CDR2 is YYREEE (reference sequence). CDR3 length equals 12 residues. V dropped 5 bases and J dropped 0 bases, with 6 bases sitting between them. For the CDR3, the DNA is TGTGCCAGCAGGCTGAGCTCCTACGAGCAGTACTTC. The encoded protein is CASRLSSYEQYF.

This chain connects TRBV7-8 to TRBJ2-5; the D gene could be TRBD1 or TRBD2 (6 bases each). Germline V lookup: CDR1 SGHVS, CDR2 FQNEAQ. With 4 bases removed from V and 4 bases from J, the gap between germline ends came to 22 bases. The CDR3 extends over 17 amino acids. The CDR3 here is CASSYLPGLSGAETQYF. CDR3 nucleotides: TGTGCCAGCAGCTACCTTCCGGGACTCTCAGGGGCAGAGACCCAGTACTTC.

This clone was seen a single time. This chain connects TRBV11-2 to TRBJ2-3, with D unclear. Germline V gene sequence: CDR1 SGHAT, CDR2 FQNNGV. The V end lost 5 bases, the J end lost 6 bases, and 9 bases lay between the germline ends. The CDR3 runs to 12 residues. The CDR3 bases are TGTGCCAGCAGCGCGAGATACGATACGCAGTATTTT. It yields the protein CASSARYDTQYF.

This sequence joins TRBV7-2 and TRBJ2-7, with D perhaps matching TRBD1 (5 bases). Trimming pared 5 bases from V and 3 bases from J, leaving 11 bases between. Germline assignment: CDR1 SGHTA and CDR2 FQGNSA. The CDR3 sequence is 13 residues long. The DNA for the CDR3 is TGTGCCAGCAGCCAGGGTGTCGGCTACGAGCAGTACTTC. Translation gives CASSQGVGYEQYF.

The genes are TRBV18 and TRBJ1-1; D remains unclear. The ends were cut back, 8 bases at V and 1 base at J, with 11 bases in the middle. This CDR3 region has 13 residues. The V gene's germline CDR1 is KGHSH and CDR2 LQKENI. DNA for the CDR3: TGTGCCAGCGCCCAGATCAGGAACACTGAAGCTTTCTTT. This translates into CASAQIRNTEAFF.

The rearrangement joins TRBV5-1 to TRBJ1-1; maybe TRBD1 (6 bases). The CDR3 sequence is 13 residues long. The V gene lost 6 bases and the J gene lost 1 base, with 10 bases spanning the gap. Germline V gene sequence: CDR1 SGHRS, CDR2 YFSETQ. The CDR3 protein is CASTSGENTEAFF. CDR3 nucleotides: TGCGCCAGCACCTCAGGGGAGAACACTGAAGCTTTCTTT. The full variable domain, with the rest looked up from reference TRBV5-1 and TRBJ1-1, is KAGVTQTPRYLIKTRGQQVTLSCSPISGHRSVSWYQQTPGQGLQFLFEYFSETQRNKGNFPGRFSGRQFSNSRSEMNVSTLELGDSALYLCASTSGENTEAFFGQGTRLTVV.

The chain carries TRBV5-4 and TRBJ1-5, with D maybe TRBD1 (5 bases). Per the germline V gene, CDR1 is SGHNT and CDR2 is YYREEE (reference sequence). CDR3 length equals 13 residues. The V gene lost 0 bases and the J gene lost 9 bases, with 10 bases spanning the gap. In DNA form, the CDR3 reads TGTGCCAGCAGCTTGGCGGGGACCCGGCCCCAGCATTTT. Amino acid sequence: CASSLAGTRPQHF.

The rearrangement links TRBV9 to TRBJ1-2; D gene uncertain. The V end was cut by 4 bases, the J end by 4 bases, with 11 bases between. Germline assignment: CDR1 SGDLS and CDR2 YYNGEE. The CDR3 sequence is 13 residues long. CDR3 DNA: TGTGCCAGCAGCCCCAGAGAGCTCTATGGCTACACCTTC. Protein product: CASSPRELYGYTF.

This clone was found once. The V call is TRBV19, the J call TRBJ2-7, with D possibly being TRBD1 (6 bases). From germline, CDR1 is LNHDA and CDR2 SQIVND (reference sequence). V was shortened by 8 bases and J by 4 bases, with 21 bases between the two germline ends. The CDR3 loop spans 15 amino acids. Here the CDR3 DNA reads TGTGCCAGTGGACACAGGGAGAGGCTATTTTACGAGCAGTACTTC. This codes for CASGHRERLFYEQYF.

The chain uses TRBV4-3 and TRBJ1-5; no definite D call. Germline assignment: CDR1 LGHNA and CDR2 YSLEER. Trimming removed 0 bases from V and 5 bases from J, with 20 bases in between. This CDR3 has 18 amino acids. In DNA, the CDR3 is TGCGCCAGCAGCCAAGATGTGGGCAGCAGGACCCCATATCAGCCCCAGCATTTT. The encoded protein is CASSQDVGSRTPYQPQHF.

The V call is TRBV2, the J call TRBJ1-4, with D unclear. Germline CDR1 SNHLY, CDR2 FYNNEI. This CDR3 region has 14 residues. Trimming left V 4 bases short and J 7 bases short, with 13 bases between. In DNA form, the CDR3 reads TGTGCCAGCAGTGTTGGTAGGGTTGGTGAAAAACTGTTTTTT. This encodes CASSVGRVGEKLFF.

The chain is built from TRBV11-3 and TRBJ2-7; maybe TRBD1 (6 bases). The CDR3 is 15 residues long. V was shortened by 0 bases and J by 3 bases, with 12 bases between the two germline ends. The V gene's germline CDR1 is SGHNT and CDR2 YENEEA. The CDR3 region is CASSLESGDNYEQYF. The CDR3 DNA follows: TGTGCCAGCAGCTTAGAGTCAGGGGATAACTACGAGCAGTACTTC.

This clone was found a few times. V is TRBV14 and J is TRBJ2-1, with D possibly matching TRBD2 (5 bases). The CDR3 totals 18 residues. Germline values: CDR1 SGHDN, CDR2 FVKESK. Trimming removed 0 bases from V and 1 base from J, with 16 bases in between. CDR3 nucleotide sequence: TGTGCCAGCAGCCAAGATCGAGAGGGTATGGGGTCCTACAATGAGCAGTTCTTC. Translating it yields CASSQDREGMGSYNEQFF. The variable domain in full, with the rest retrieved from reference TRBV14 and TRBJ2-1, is EAGVTQFPSHSVIEKGQTVTLRCDPISGHDNLYWYRRVMGKEIKFLLHFVKESKQDESGMPNNRFLAERTGGTYSTLKVQPAELEDSGVYFCASSQDREGMGSYNEQFFGPGTRLTVL.

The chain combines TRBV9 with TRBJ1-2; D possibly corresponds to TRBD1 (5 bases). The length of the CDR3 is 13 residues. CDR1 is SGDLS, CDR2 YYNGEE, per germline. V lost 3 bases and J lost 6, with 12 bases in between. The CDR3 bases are TGTGCCAGCAGCGCCTCAGGGAGAGATGGCTACACCTTC. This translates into CASSASGRDGYTF.

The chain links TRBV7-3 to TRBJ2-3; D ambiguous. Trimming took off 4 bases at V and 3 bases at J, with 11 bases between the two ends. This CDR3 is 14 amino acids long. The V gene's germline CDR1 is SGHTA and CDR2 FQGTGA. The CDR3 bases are TGTGCCAGCAGCTCGACACTTCGTACAGATACGCAGTATTTT. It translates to CASSSTLRTDTQYF. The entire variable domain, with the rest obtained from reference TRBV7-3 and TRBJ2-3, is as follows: GAGVSQTPSNKVTEKGKYVELRCDPISGHTALYWYRQSLGQGPEFLIYFQGTGAADDSGLPNDRFFAVRPEGSVSTLKIQRTERGDSAVYLCASSSTLRTDTQYFGPGTRLTVL.

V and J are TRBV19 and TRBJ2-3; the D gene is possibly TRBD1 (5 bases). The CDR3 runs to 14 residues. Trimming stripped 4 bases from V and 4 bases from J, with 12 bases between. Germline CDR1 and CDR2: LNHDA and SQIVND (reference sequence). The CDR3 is CASSSLGVPDTQYF. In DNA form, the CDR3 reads TGTGCCAGTAGTAGCCTAGGGGTTCCAGATACGCAGTATTTT.